Here is one TCR beta chain with its context. Its specificity is not known. PCR involved 60 Vbeta and 13 Jbeta primers. Clones were read by immunoSEQ multiplex PCR, and TCRdb kept only the in-frame ones, dropping some. The sample includes 120,000 to 150,000 clones, just under 75% seen only once; the top ten take 1.6%. These data originate in a study of cytomegalovirus exposure and HLA in healthy donors. Findings of the study overall: Looking again later, the authors saw that most CMV-associated TCR beta chains seemed HLA-restricted. A cluster of highly shared sequence variants was likely a sequencing artifact. One variant, a missense change in DCLRE1C, was linked in a later analysis to TCR beta V- and J-gene trimming. Several of the most significant clusters were apparently associated with common viral pathogens in a later analysis.

This CDR3 comprises 14 residues. Trimming cost V 0 bases and J 3 bases; bases outside gene matches: 2. Germline CDR1 is SGHRS and CDR2 is YFSETQ. The receptor comes from a young woman in good health and CMV-seronegative. The sample was PBMCs. The chain employs TRBV5-1 and TRBJ2-5; 7 nucleotides align to TRBD1. CDR3 residues: CASSLGGTEETQYF. The CDR3 DNA is TGCGCCAGCAGCTTGGGGGGGACAGAAGAGACCCAGTACTTC.